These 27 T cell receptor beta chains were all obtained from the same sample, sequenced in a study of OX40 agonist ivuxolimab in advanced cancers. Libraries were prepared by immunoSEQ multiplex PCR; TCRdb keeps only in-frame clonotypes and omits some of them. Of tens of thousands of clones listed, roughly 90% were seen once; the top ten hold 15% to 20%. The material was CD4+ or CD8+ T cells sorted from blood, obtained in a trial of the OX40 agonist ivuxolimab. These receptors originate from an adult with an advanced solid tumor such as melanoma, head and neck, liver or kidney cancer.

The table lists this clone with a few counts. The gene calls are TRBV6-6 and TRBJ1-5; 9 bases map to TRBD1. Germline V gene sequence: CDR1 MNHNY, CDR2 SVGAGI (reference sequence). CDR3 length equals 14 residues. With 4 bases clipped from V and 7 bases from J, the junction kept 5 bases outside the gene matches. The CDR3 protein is CASSLRDREQPQHF. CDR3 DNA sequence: TGTGCCAGCAGTTTGAGGGACAGGGAACAGCCCCAGCATTTT.

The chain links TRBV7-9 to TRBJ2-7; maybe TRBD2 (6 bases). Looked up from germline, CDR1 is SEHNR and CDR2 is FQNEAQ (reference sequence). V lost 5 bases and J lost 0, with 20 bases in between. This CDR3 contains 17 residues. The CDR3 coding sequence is TGTGCCAGCAGCCCTCTCACTCCGGGGGAAATCTCCTACGAGCAGTACTTC. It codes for CASSPLTPGEISYEQYF.

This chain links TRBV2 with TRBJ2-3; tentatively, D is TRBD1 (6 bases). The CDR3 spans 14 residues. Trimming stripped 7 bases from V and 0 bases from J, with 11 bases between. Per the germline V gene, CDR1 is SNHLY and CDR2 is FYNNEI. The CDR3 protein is CASTPQGSTDTQYF. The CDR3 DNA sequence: TGTGCCAGCACCCCCCAGGGGAGCACAGATACGCAGTATTTT.

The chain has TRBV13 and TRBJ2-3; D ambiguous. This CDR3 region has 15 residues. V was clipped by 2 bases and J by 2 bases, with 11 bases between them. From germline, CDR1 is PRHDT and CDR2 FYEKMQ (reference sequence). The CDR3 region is CASSLSWATTDTQYF. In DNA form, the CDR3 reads TGTGCCAGCAGCTTATCGTGGGCGACCACAGATACGCAGTATTTT.

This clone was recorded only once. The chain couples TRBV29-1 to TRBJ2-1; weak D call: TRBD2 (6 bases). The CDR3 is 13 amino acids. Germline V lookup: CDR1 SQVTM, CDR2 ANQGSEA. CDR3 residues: CVAAESSYNEQFF. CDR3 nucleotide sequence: TGCGTAGCGGCCGAAAGCTCCTACAATGAGCAGTTCTTC.

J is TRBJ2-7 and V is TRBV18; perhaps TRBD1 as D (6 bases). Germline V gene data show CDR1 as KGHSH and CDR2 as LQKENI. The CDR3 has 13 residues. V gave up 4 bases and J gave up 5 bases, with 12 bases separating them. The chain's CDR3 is CASSQQGVHEQYF. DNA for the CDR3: TGTGCCAGCTCACAACAGGGCGTCCACGAGCAGTACTTC.

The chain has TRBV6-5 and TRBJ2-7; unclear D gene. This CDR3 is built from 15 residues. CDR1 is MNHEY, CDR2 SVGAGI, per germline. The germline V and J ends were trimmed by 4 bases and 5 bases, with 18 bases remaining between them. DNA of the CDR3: TGTGCCAGCAGTTTTTGGGCAAGTGAGAAGAACGAGCAGTACTTC. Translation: CASSFWASEKNEQYF.

The CDR3 coding sequence is TGTGCCAGCAGCAACCGTGGGCTCAGGTTGGAGGGGGAGCTGTTTTTT. Protein: CASSNRGLRLEGELFF. This sequence joins TRBV11-3 and TRBJ2-2; D not certain. The CDR3 spans 16 residues. V gave up 5 bases and J gave up 8 bases, with 21 bases separating them. Germline assignment: CDR1 SGHNT and CDR2 YENEEA.

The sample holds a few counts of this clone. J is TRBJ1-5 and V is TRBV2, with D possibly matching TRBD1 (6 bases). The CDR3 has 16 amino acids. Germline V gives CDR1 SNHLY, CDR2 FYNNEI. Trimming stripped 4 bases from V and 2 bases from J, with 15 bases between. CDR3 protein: CASSASGGSGNQPQHF. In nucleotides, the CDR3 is TGTGCCAGCAGTGCCTCTGGGGGCTCGGGCAATCAGCCCCAGCATTTT.

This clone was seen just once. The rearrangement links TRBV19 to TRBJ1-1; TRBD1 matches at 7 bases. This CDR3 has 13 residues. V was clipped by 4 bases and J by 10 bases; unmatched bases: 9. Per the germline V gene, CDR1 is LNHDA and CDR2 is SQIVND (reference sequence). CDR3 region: CASSKTGTGGAFF. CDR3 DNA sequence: TGTGCCAGTAGTAAGACAGGGACGGGGGGAGCTTTCTTT.

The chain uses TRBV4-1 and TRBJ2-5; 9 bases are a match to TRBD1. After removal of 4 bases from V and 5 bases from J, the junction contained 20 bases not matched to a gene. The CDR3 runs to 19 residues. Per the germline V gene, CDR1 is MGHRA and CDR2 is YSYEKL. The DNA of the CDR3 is TGCGCCAGCAGCCGCTCAAACCGATACCATGACAGGGGGTCTGAGACCCAGTACTTC. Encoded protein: CASSRSNRYHDRGSETQYF.

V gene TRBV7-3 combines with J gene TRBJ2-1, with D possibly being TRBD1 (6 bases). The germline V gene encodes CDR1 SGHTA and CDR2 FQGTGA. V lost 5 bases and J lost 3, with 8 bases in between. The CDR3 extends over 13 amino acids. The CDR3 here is CASSPGHYNEQFF. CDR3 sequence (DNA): TGTGCCAGCAGCCCGGGACACTACAATGAGCAGTTCTTC.

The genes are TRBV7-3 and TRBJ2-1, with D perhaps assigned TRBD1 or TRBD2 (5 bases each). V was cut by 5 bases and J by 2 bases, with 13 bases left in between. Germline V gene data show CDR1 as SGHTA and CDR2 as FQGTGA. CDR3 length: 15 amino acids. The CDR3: CASSPTPGPYNEQFF. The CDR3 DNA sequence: TGTGCCAGCAGCCCAACCCCGGGGCCCTACAATGAGCAGTTCTTC.

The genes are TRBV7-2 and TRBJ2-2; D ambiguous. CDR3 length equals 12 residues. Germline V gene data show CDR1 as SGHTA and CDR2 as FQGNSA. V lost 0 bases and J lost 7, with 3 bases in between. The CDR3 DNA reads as TGTGCCAGCAGCTTAGCCGGCGGGGAGCTGTTTTTT. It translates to CASSLAGGELFF.

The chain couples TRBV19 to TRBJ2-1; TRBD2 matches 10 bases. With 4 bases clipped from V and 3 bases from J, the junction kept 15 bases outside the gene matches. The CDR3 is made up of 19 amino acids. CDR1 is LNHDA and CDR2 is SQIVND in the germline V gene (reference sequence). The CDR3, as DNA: TGTGCCAGTAGTAAGGACGGTGCGTCTAGCGGGAGAGTCTACAATGAGCAGTTCTTC. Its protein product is CASSKDGASSGRVYNEQFF.

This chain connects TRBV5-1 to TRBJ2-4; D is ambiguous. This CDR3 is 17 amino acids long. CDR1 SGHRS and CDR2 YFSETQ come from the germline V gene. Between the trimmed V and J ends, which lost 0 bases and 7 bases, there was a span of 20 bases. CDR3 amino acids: CASSLAGTGAADNIQYF. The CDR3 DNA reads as TGCGCCAGCAGCTTGGCCGGTACGGGCGCGGCGGATAACATTCAGTACTTC.

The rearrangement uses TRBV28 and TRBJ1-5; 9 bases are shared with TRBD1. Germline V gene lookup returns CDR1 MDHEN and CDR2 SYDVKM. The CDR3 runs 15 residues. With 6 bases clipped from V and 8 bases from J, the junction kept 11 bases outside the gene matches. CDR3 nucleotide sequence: TGTGCCAGCAGCGTCACAGGGGGCGCGAGCAAGCCCCAGCATTTT. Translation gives CASSVTGGASKPQHF. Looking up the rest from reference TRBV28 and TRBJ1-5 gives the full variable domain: DVKVTQSSRYLVKRTGEKVFLECVQDMDHENMFWYRQDPGLGLRLIYFSYDVKMKEKGDIPEGYSVSREKKERFSLILESASTNQTSMYLCASSVTGGASKPQHFGDGTRLSIL.

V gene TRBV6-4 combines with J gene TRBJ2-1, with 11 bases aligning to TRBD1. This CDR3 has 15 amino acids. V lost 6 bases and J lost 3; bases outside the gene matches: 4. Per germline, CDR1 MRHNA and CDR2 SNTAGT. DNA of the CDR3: TGTGCCAGCAGCGCCGGGACAGGGGGCTACAATGAGCAGTTCTTC. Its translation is CASSAGTGGYNEQFF.

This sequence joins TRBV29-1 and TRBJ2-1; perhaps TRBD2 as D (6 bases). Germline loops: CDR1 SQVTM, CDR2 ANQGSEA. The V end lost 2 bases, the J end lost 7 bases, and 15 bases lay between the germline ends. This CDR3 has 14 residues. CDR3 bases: TGCAGCGTTGAAACTAGCCGACGGGTGAATGAGCAGTTCTTC. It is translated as CSVETSRRVNEQFF.

CDR3 nucleotides: TGTGCCAGCAGCTTATTAGACATCCAGAACACTGAAGCTTTCTTT. It translates to CASSLLDIQNTEAFF. The chain couples TRBV5-4 to TRBJ1-1; D uncertain. From germline, CDR1 is SGHNT and CDR2 YYREEE (reference sequence). The ends were cut back, 2 bases at V and 1 base at J, with 12 bases in the middle. CDR3 length: 15 amino acids.

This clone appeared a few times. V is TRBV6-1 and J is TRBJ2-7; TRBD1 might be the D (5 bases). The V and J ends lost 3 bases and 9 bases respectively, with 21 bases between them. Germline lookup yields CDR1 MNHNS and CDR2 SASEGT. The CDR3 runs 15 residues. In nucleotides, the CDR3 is TGTGCCAGCAGTGACGTAGGCAGGGCTAACATTGGGCAGTACTTC. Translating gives CASSDVGRANIGQYF.

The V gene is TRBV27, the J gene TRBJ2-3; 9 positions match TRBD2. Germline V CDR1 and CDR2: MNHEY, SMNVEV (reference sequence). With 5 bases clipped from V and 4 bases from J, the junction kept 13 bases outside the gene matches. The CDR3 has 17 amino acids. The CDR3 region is CASSLPPSGRIADTQYF. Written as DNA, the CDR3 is TGTGCCAGCAGTCTCCCCCCGAGCGGGAGGATTGCAGATACGCAGTATTTT.

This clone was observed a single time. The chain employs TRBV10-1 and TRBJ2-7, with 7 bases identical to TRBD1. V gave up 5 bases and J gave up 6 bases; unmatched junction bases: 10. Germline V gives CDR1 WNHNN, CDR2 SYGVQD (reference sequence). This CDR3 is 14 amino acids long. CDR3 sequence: CASSKGQRATEQYF. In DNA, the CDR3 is TGCGCCAGCAGTAAGGGACAGAGAGCTACCGAGCAGTACTTC.

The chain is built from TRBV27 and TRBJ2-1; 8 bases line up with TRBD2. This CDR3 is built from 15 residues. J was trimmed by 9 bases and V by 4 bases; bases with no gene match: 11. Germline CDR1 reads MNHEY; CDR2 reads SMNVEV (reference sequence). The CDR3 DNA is TGTGCCAGCAGTTATAGCGGGATCCGCGGGGGTGAGCAGTTCTTC. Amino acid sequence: CASSYSGIRGGEQFF.

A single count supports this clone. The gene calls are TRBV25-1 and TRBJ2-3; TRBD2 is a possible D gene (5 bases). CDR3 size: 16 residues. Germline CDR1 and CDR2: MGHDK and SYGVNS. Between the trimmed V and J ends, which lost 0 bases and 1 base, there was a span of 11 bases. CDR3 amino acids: CASSEYWETGTDTQYF. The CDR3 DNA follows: TGTGCCAGCAGTGAATATTGGGAGACGGGCACAGATACGCAGTATTTT.

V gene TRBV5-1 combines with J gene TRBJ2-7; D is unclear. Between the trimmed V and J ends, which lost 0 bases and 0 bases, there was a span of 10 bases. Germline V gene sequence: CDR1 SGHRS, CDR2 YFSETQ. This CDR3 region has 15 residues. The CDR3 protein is CASSLAAMSSYEQYF. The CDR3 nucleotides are TGCGCCAGCAGCTTGGCCGCCATGTCCTCCTACGAGCAGTACTTC.

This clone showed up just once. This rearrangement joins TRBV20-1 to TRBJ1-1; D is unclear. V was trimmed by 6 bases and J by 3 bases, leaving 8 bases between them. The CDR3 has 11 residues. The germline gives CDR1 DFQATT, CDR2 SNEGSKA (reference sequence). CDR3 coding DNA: TGCAGTGCCCCTCGCCACACTGAAGCTTTCTTT. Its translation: CSAPRHTEAFF.